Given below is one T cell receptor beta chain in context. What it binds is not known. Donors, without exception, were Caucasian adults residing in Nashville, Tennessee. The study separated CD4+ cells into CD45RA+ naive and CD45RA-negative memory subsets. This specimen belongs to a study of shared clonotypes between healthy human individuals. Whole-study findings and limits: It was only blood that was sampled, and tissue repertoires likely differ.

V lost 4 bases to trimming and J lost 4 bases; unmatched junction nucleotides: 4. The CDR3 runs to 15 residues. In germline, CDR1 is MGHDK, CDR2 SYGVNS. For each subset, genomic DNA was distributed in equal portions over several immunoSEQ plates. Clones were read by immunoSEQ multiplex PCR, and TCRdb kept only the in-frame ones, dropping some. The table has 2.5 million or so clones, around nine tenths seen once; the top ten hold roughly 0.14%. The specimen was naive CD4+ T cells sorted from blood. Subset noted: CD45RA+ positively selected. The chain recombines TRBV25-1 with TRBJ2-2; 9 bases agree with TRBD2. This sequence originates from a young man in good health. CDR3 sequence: CASSVNSGGTGELFF. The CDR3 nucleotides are TGTGCCAGCAGTGTTAATAGCGGGGGCACCGGGGAGCTGTTTTTT.